Given below is one T cell receptor (beta chain) in context. The sample comes from a study of glioma-infiltrating T cells. The iRepertoire nested amplicon-rescue multiplex PCR amplified TCR alpha and beta CDR3s from RNA. MiXCR, run by TCRdb on the multiplex PCR reads, gives a single entry per CDR3 protein. The table includes over 130,000 distinct CDR3 sequences, around 42% detected once. CDR1 and CDR2 from the germline V gene are MNHNS and SASEGT. This CDR3 spans 15 amino acids. The germline V and J ends were trimmed by 7 bases and 0 bases, with 13 bases remaining between them. This TCR came from a human donor with low-grade glioma or glioblastoma, undergoing nonglioma brain surgery, or in good health (not recorded which). This sequence joins TRBV6-1 and TRBJ2-1; D gene ambiguous. Sequences were obtained from glioma tissue, nonneoplastic brain tissue, or PBMCs (not recorded which). This CDR3 reads CASTLRVTSYNEQFF. For the CDR3, the DNA is TGTGCCAGCACCCTTAGGGTGACCTCCTACAATGAGCAGTTCTTC.